Below are 31 T cell receptor beta chains sequenced from a single sample in a study of control samples from healthy donors and cancer patients (dated by TCRdb to about 2020). Receptors were amplified or captured by the immunoSEQ multiplex PCR assay. TCRdb took over this immuneACCESS table, retaining in-frame rearrangements with V and J assigned. Such tables are incomplete; in checked studies, under half of the missing clones stem from an unresolved V gene, and the remainder is unexplained. The sample data list around 80,000 clones, and around nine tenths of these were observed just once. The top ten clonotypes cover 4.5% to 6% of the sample. The sequencing sample was made of blood. These TCRs come from a woman aged 45-65 years in good health.

This chain links TRBV19 with TRBJ1-6, with D possibly matching TRBD1 (5 bases). Germline V gene data show CDR1 as LNHDA and CDR2 as SQIVND (reference sequence). The CDR3 sequence is 13 residues long. Trimming pared 5 bases from V and 14 bases from J, leaving 16 bases between. The CDR3 loop reads CASSETPGTTLHF. The CDR3 region has the DNA TGTGCCAGTAGTGAGACGCCCGGGACGACCCTCCACTTT.

J is TRBJ2-1 and V is TRBV5-6; D possibly corresponds to TRBD2 (5 bases). Trimming shortened V by 6 bases and J by 0 bases, and 13 bases separated the two germline ends. The CDR3 spans 15 residues. Germline V gene lookup returns CDR1 SGHDT and CDR2 YYEEEE. CDR3 sequence (DNA): TGTGCCAGCACCGTTCTAGGGAGCTCCTACAATGAGCAGTTCTTC. It codes for CASTVLGSSYNEQFF. The full variable domain, in which reference TRBV5-6 and TRBJ2-1 provide the parts outside the CDR3, is DAGVTQSPTHLIKTRGQQVTLRCSPKSGHDTVSWYQQALGQGPQFIFQYYEEEERQRGNFPDRFSGHQFPNYSSELNVNALLLGDSALYLCASTVLGSSYNEQFFGPGTRLTVL.

The chain has TRBV3-1 (or the pseudogene TRBV3-2) and TRBJ1-2; D unresolved. Germline assignment: CDR1 LGHDT and CDR2 YNNKEL (reference sequence). The CDR3 totals 12 residues. Deletions cut 5 bases from V and 8 bases from J, with 12 bases between. The DNA of the CDR3 is TGTGCCAGCAGCGACACTTATTCCGGCTACACCTTC. This codes for CASSDTYSGYTF.

The chain links TRBV12-3 or TRBV12-4 to TRBJ1-3; D remains ambiguous. The CDR3 loop spans 13 amino acids. Trimming removed 3 bases at V and 0 bases at J, with 3 bases between. The chain's CDR3 is CASSFLSGNTIYF. As DNA, the CDR3 is TGTGCCAGCAGTTTTCTCTCTGGAAACACCATATATTTT.

The genes are TRBV18 and TRBJ2-3; possible D gene TRBD2, 5 bases. The germline CDR1 and CDR2 sequences are KGHSH and LQKENI. The CDR3 spans 15 residues. V dropped 4 bases and J dropped 0 bases, with 11 bases sitting between them. CDR3 region: CASSLDYSSTDTQYF. The CDR3, as DNA: TGTGCCAGCTCACTAGACTACTCCAGCACAGATACGCAGTATTTT.

In this sample, this clone turned up a few times. The DNA for the CDR3 is TGTGCCAGCAGTCCTTACAGGGGAAGCAATCAGCCCCAGCATTTT. It codes for CASSPYRGSNQPQHF. The chain is built from TRBV2 and TRBJ1-5; 7 nucleotides match TRBD1. The length of the CDR3 is 15 residues. V was pared by 5 bases and J by 1 base, with 5 bases of the junction left unmatched. Germline V gene sequence: CDR1 SNHLY, CDR2 FYNNEI.

V and J are TRBV6-6 and TRBJ1-2; TRBD1 matches 7 bases. The CDR3 extends over 16 amino acids. With 5 bases clipped from V and 5 bases from J, the junction kept 14 bases outside the gene matches. CDR1 and CDR2 from the germline V gene are MNHNY and SVGAGI (reference sequence). The CDR3 is CASSRQGLRGEYGYTF. The DNA of the CDR3 is TGTGCCAGCAGTCGACAGGGCCTCCGGGGAGAGTATGGCTACACCTTC.

This clone was seen a single time. The chain is built from TRBV29-1 and TRBJ1-1; D unresolved. The CDR3 runs 12 residues. With 8 bases removed from V and 4 bases from J, the gap between germline ends came to 14 bases. Germline values: CDR1 SQVTM, CDR2 ANQGSEA. CDR3 sequence (DNA): TGCAGCTCATTAGAGGGTGGCACTGAAGCTTTCTTT. Protein sequence: CSSLEGGTEAFF.

This clone was seen a handful of times. The junction and the germline gene differ at one end; a read error may be behind it. J is TRBJ2-7 and V is TRBV6-5; 8 positions agree with TRBD1. This CDR3 is 15 amino acids long. Germline loops: CDR1 MNHEY, CDR2 SVGAGI. The CDR3 nucleotides are TGTGCCAGCAGCTACTCCGGGACAGGTTTTTACGAGCAGTACTTC. Translating gives CASSYSGTGFYEQYF.

V is TRBV19 and J is TRBJ1-5; D might be TRBD1 (5 bases). The V end was cut by 4 bases, the J end by 3 bases, with 7 bases between. Germline V gene data show CDR1 as LNHDA and CDR2 as SQIVND (reference sequence). The CDR3 is 13 amino acids. CDR3 protein: CASSKGFNQPQHF. The DNA of the CDR3 is TGTGCCAGTAGTAAGGGGTTCAATCAGCCCCAGCATTTT.

This chain links TRBV11-2 with TRBJ1-1, with D unclear. Germline lookup yields CDR1 SGHAT and CDR2 FQNNGV. Trimming shortened V by 5 bases and J by 2 bases, and 12 bases separated the two germline ends. This CDR3 is 14 amino acids long. CDR3 sequence: CASSQRRINTEAFF. The CDR3 coding sequence is TGTGCCAGCAGCCAGCGGCGGATAAACACTGAAGCTTTCTTT.

This clone was counted only a few times. This chain uses TRBV6-1 with TRBJ1-2; D may be TRBD1 (6 bases). V shed 2 bases and J shed 4 bases, with 11 bases lying between them. Germline V CDR1 and CDR2: MNHNS, SASEGT. The CDR3 runs 14 residues. The CDR3 nucleotides are TGTGCCAGCAGTGAATCTTACAGGGCCTATGGCTACACCTTC. Its protein is CASSESYRAYGYTF.

This chain joins TRBV6-5 and TRBJ1-1; no firm D call. Germline CDR1 MNHEY, CDR2 SVGAGI. V shed 4 bases and J shed 1 base, with 13 bases lying between them. CDR3 size: 15 residues. The CDR3 spells CASSFSVAWNTEAFF. DNA for the CDR3: TGTGCCAGCAGTTTCTCTGTAGCCTGGAACACTGAAGCTTTCTTT.

The chain carries TRBV6-5 and TRBJ1-1; TRBD1 matches 8 bases. The CDR3 extends over 15 amino acids. The trim removed 8 bases at V and 0 bases at J, leaving 8 bases unmatched. Germline V gives CDR1 MNHEY, CDR2 SVGAGI. CDR3 sequence reads: CASCSTGGLNTEAFF. CDR3 sequence (DNA): TGTGCCAGCTGCAGTACAGGGGGGCTGAACACTGAAGCTTTCTTT.

The rearrangement joins TRBV4-2 to TRBJ1-3, with D hard to call. Trimming took 1 base from V and 2 from J, leaving 9 bases between them. The germline CDR1 and CDR2 sequences are LGHNA and YNFKEQ. The CDR3 has 15 residues. In DNA form, the CDR3 reads TGTGCCAGCAGCCAAGGCCGAAGGACTGGAAACACCATATATTTT. Encoded protein: CASSQGRRTGNTIYF.

The J gene is TRBJ1-1, the V gene TRBV7-9; D possibly corresponds to TRBD1 (5 bases). Germline V gene sequence: CDR1 SEHNR, CDR2 FQNEAQ (reference sequence). V gave up 2 bases and J gave up 6 bases, with 10 bases separating them. The length of the CDR3 is 13 residues. CDR3 coding DNA: TGTGCCAGCAGCTTACACCGGGGCGCTGAAGCTTTCTTT. Its protein is CASSLHRGAEAFF.

The J gene is TRBJ2-2, the V gene TRBV12-3 or TRBV12-4, with D perhaps TRBD1 (5 bases). The CDR3 has 13 amino acids. V was clipped by 6 bases and J by 9 bases, with 14 bases between them. The CDR3 region is CASRQPGIRELFF. In nucleotides, the CDR3 is TGTGCCAGCAGGCAACCAGGGATACGGGAGCTGTTTTTT.

This chain joins TRBV6-5 and TRBJ2-7; D not resolved. The CDR3 loop spans 11 amino acids. Germline CDR1 is MNHEY and CDR2 is SVGAGI. V lost 2 bases and J lost 3, with 2 bases in between. Written as DNA, the CDR3 is TGTGCCAGCAGTTACCTCTACGAGCAGTACTTC. Its protein product is CASSYLYEQYF.

V is TRBV7-9 and J is TRBJ1-6, with TRBD1 matching over 7 bases. The CDR3 loop spans 14 amino acids. CDR1 is SEHNR and CDR2 is FQNEAQ in the germline V gene (reference sequence). The ends lost 3 bases at V and 7 bases at J; junction bases unmatched: 3. CDR3 sequence (DNA): TGTGCCAGCAGCTTCAGGACAGGCAATTCACCCCTCCACTTT. It codes for CASSFRTGNSPLHF.

This chain connects TRBV5-6 to TRBJ2-1, with D unresolved. The CDR3 sequence is 18 residues long. V was pared by 0 bases and J by 7 bases, with 23 bases between. CDR1 is SGHDT and CDR2 is YYEEEE in the germline V gene. The CDR3 coding sequence is TGTGCCAGCAGCTTGGGTAGGGCCTCCAGACCCTCCGGAAATGAGCAGTTCTTC. This gives the protein CASSLGRASRPSGNEQFF.

This rearrangement joins TRBV7-2 to TRBJ2-4, with D unresolved. CDR1 SGHTA and CDR2 FQGNSA come from the germline V gene. This CDR3 region has 12 residues. V lost 5 bases and J lost 8, with 10 bases in between. In nucleotides, the CDR3 is TGTGCCAGCAGCCATGTAGAGGACATTCAGTACTTC. Its protein product is CASSHVEDIQYF.

This clone is a singleton in its sample. This rearrangement joins TRBV30 to TRBJ2-6; no clear D gene. Germline V gives CDR1 GTSNPN, CDR2 SVGIG (reference sequence). This CDR3 is built from 12 residues. V was cut by 4 bases and J by 4 bases, with 5 bases left in between. CDR3 DNA: TGTGCCTGGACAGGCGGGGCCAACGTCCTGACTTTC. Translating gives CAWTGGANVLTF.

The chain combines TRBV7-9 with TRBJ2-3; 7 positions agree with TRBD1. CDR1 SEHNR and CDR2 FQNEAQ come from the germline V gene (reference sequence). The ends lost 4 bases at V and 6 bases at J; junction bases unmatched: 13. The CDR3 loop spans 16 amino acids. Written as DNA, the CDR3 is TGTGCCAGCAGCTACACAGGGGAACGCACAGCGGATACGCAGTATTTT. Translated, it gives CASSYTGERTADTQYF.

The CDR3 nucleotides are TGTGCCAGCAGCTTAGGCTATGCGAATTCACCCCTCCACTTT. This codes for CASSLGYANSPLHF. The chain joins TRBV7-2 to TRBJ1-6; no reliable D call. This CDR3 region has 14 residues. Germline CDR1 and CDR2: SGHTA and FQGNSA. The V gene lost 1 base and the J gene lost 7 bases, with 8 bases spanning the gap.

This clone was detected only a few times. This chain links TRBV12-3 or TRBV12-4 with TRBJ2-5; D is unresolved. The CDR3 spans 12 residues. Trimming left V 2 bases short and J 4 bases short, with 5 bases between. Here the CDR3 DNA reads TGTGCCAGCAGTTTAAAGATAGAGACCCAGTACTTC. Amino acid sequence: CASSLKIETQYF.

The V call is TRBV11-2, the J call TRBJ1-6, with 9 positions matching TRBD1. There are 13 residues in the CDR3. Germline V lookup: CDR1 SGHAT, CDR2 FQNNGV. Losses at the gene ends were 6 bases for V and 8 bases for J; bases not matched to a gene: 2. CDR3 coding DNA: TGTGCCAGCAGACAGGGGGCAGATTCACCCCTCCACTTT. Its protein is CASRQGADSPLHF. Variable domain in full (rest from reference TRBV11-2 and TRBJ1-6): EAGVAQSPRYKIIEKRQSVAFWCNPISGHATLYWYQQILGQGPKLLIQFQNNGVVDDSQLPKDRFSAERLKGVDSTLKIQPAKLEDSAVYLCASRQGADSPLHFGNGTRLTVT.

This sequence joins TRBV15 and TRBJ2-5; 10 nucleotides align to TRBD1. Germline V gene lookup returns CDR1 LNHNV and CDR2 YYDKDF (reference sequence). The V segment lost 2 bases and the J segment 2 bases; nucleotides outside the gene matches: 5. This CDR3 comprises 16 residues. The CDR3 DNA reads TGTGCCACCAGCAGAATAGACAGGGGGCGGCAAGAGACCCAGTACTTC. Translated, it gives CATSRIDRGRQETQYF.

This chain uses TRBV5-4 with TRBJ2-3; D is unresolved. This CDR3 comprises 14 residues. Trimming removed 0 bases from V and 9 bases from J, with 14 bases in between. CDR1 is SGHNT and CDR2 is YYREEE in the germline V gene (reference sequence). The CDR3 nucleotides are TGTGCCAGCAGCTTGGAGGTGTTGGGGAAGACGCAGTATTTT. It specifies CASSLEVLGKTQYF.

The chain links TRBV5-4 to TRBJ1-2, with D possibly matching TRBD1 (5 bases). V lost 2 bases, J lost 1 base, and 9 bases lay in between. Germline CDR1 is SGHNT and CDR2 is YYREEE (reference sequence). The CDR3 covers 14 residues. The CDR3, as DNA: TGTGCCAGCAGCTTCTCCGGGGGTAACTATGGCTACACCTTC. Translation: CASSFSGGNYGYTF.

This sequence joins TRBV19 and TRBJ1-5; no clear D gene. The V gene lost 5 bases and the J gene lost 7 bases, with 12 bases spanning the gap. This CDR3 comprises 13 residues. Germline assignment: CDR1 LNHDA and CDR2 SQIVND (reference sequence). The CDR3 nucleotides are TGTGCCAGTAGTCCTCAATTTAGGCAGCCCCAGCATTTT. As protein: CASSPQFRQPQHF.

This clone was detected once. V gene TRBV30 combines with J gene TRBJ2-7; TRBD1 aligns across 7 bases. The V segment lost 6 bases and the J segment 1 base; nucleotides outside the gene matches: 6. CDR3 length: 13 amino acids. Germline V gene sequence: CDR1 GTSNPN, CDR2 SVGIG (reference sequence). The CDR3 spells CACLQGQSYEQYF. The CDR3 nucleotides are TGTGCCTGCTTACAGGGGCAATCCTACGAGCAGTACTTC.